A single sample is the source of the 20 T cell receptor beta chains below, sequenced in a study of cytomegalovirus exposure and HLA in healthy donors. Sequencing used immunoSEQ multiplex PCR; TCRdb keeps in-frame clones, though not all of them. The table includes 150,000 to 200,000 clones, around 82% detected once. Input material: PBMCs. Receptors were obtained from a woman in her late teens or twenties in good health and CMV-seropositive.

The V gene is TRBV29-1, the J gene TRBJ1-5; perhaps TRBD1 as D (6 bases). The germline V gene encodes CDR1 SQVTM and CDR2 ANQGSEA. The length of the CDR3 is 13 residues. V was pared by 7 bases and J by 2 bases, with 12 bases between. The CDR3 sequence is CSGGEGGNQPQHF. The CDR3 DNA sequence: TGCAGCGGGGGCGAGGGGGGCAATCAGCCCCAGCATTTT.

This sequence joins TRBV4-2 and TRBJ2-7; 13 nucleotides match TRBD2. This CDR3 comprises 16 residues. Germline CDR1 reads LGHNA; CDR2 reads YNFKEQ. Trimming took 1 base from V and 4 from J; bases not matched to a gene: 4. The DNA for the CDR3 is TGTGCCAGCAGCCAAGTAGGGACTAGCGGGGCATACGAGCAGTACTTC. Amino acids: CASSQVGTSGAYEQYF.

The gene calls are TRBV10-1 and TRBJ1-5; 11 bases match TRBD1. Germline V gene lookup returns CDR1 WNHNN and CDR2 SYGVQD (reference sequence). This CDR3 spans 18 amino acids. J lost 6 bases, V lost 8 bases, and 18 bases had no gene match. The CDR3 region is CASGQGALRPFRSQPQHF. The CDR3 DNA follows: TGCGCCAGCGGACAGGGGGCCCTACGCCCGTTTCGGAGTCAGCCCCAGCATTTT.

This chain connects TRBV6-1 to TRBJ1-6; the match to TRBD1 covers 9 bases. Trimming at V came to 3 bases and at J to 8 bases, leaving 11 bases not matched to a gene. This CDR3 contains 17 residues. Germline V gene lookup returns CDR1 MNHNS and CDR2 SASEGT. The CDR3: CASSDQYRGRRYSPLHF. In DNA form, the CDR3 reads TGTGCCAGCAGTGACCAATACAGGGGGCGTAGATATTCACCCCTCCACTTT.

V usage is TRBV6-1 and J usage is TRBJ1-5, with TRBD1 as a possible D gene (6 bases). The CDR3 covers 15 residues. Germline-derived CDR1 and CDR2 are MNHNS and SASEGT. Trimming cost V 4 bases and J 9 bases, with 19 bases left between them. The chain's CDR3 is CASSALTGNGWPQHF. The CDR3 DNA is TGTGCCAGCAGTGCCCTAACAGGGAACGGATGGCCCCAGCATTTT.

The CDR3 loop reads CASSQALAGGETQYF. DNA of the CDR3: TGCGCCAGCAGCCAAGCCCTGGCAGGTGGAGAGACCCAGTACTTC. The J gene is TRBJ2-5, the V gene TRBV4-1; no firm D call. Germline lookup yields CDR1 MGHRA and CDR2 YSYEKL. V shed 1 base and J shed 4 bases, with 13 bases lying between them. CDR3 length: 15 amino acids.

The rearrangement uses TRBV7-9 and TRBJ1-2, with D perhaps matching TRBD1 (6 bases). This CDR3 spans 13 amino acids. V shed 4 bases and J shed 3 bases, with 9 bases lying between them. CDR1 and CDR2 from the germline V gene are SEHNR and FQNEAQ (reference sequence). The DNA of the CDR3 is TGTGCCAGCAGCTCCCAGGGGTACTATGGCTACACCTTC. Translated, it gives CASSSQGYYGYTF.

CDR3 amino acids: CASSQLAGVETQYF. The CDR3 DNA follows: TGCGCCAGCAGCCAACTAGCGGGGGTAGAGACCCAGTACTTC. The chain recombines TRBV4-1 with TRBJ2-5; 10 nucleotides agree with TRBD2. CDR3 length: 14 residues. Germline V lookup: CDR1 MGHRA, CDR2 YSYEKL. The V and J ends lost 2 bases and 4 bases, in that order; junction bases with no gene match: 1.

The CDR3 nucleotides are TGTGCCAGCAGTGCCTCGGCGGGACAGGGACGAGAGACCCAGTACTTC. Residues: CASSASAGQGRETQYF. The chain is built from TRBV6-1 and TRBJ2-5, with 9 bases lining up with TRBD1. The CDR3 is made up of 16 amino acids. Germline V CDR1 and CDR2: MNHNS, SASEGT. J lost 4 bases, V lost 4 bases, and 10 bases had no gene match.

The CDR3, as DNA: TGTGCCAGCAGCTTCAGGCAGCCGCAAGTCTATGGCTACACCTTC. Its translation is CASSFRQPQVYGYTF. The rearrangement joins TRBV5-6 to TRBJ1-2; D not certain. This CDR3 is built from 15 residues. The germline V and J ends were trimmed by 2 bases and 4 bases, with 15 bases remaining between them. Looked up from germline, CDR1 is SGHDT and CDR2 is YYEEEE.

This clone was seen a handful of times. In DNA, the CDR3 is TGTGCCAGCAGCACCTCCCCACTACTAGCGGGGGGGGATAATGAGCAGTTCTTC. This gives the protein CASSTSPLLAGGDNEQFF. The chain recombines TRBV7-3 with TRBJ2-1; TRBD2 agrees at 13 bases. Germline assignment: CDR1 SGHTA and CDR2 FQGTGA. The V and J ends lost 5 bases and 7 bases, in that order; junction bases with no gene match: 14. The CDR3 runs to 18 residues.

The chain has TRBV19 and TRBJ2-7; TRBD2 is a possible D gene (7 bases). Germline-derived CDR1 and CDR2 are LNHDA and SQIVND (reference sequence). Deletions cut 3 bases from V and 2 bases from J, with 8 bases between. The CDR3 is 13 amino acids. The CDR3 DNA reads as TGTGCCAGTAGTATGCGGGGGCCCTACGAGCAGTACTTC. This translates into CASSMRGPYEQYF.

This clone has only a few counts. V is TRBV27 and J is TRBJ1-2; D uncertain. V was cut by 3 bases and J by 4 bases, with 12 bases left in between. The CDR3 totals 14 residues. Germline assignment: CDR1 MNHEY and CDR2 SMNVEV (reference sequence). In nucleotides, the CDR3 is TGTGCCAGCAGTTTGGCGGGGTTGGGCTATGGCTACACCTTC. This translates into CASSLAGLGYGYTF.

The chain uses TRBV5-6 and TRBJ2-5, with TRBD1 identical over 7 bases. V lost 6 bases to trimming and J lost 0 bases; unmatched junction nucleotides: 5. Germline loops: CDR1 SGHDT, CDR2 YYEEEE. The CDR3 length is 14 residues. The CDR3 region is CASTTGSNQETQYF. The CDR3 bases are TGTGCCAGCACGACAGGGTCGAACCAAGAGACCCAGTACTTC.

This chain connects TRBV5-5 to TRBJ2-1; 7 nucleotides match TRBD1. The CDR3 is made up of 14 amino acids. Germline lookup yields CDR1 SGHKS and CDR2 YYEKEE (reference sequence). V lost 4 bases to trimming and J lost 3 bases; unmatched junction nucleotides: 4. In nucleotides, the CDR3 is TGTGCCAGCAGCCATGCAGGGGGCTACAATGAGCAGTTCTTC. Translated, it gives CASSHAGGYNEQFF.

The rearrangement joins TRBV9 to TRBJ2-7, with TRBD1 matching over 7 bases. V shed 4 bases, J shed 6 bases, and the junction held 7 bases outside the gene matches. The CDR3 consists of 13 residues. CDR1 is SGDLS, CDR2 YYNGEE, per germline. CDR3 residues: CASSPAPGGEQYF. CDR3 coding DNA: TGTGCCAGCAGCCCTGCGCCAGGGGGCGAGCAGTACTTC.

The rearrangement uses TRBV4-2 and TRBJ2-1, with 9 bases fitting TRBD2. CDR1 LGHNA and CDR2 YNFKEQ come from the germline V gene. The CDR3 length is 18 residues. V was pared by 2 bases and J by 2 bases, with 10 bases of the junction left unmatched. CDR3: CASSQRRGGAYTYNEQFF. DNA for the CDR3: TGTGCCAGCAGCCAACGGCGGGGGGGGGCCTACACCTACAATGAGCAGTTCTTC.

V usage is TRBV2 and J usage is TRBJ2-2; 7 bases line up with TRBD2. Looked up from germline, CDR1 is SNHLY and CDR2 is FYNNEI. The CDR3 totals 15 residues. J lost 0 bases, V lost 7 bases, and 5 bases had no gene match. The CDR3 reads CASKGLGTNTGELFF. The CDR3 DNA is TGTGCCAGCAAAGGACTAGGAACGAACACCGGGGAGCTGTTTTTT.

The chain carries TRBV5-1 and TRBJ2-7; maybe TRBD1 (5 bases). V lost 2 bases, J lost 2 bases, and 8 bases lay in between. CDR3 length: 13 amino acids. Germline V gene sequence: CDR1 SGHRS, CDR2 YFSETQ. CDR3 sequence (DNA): TGCGCCAGCAGCTTTCAGGGCACCTACGAGCAGTACTTC. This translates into CASSFQGTYEQYF.

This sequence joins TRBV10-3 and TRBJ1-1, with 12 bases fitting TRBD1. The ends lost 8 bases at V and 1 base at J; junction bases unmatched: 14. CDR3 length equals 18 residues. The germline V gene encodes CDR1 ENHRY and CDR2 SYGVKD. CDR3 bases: TGTGCCATCGACCACCTAGGGGACAGGGGGCTCGGGAACACTGAAGCTTTCTTT. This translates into CAIDHLGDRGLGNTEAFF.